The T cell receptor (beta chain) under discussion was sequenced for a study of control samples from healthy donors and cancer patients. This CDR3 is 15 amino acids long. J gave up 5 bases and V 4 bases, and 9 bases lay outside the gene matches. From germline, CDR1 is SGHRS and CDR2 YFSETQ. Clones were read by immunoSEQ multiplex PCR, and TCRdb kept only the in-frame ones, dropping some. The table lists about 410,000 clones, around 90% of them singletons. The genes are TRBV5-1 and TRBJ2-7, with 10 bases matching TRBD1. The source material was PBMCs. The clonotype comes from a middle-aged man with head and neck cancer. CDR3 sequence: CASSPGDRGFHEQYF. CDR3 nucleotide sequence: TGCGCCAGCAGCCCGGGGGACAGGGGATTTCACGAGCAGTACTTC.